This is a list of T cell receptor beta chains from one sample in a study of technical replicates of blood from a few donors. The method was immunoSEQ multiplex PCR; TCRdb's version includes in-frame clones alone and lacks a portion of them. The sample consists of 85,000 to 100,000 clones, approximately 95% of them appearing once. Sequenced input: T cells isolated from PBMCs. These TCRs come from a human donor in good health. Both conserved end residues are part of each CDR3. The D gene is left open where the match is weak. Size is stated for part of the rows, as once, few or many counts, or as a class when the clone is expanded.

v_gene,j_gene,len,abundance,d_gene,CDR3aa,CDR3nt
TRBV11-2,TRBJ2-5,15,NA,NA,CASSLVGGAGETQYF,TGTGCCAGCAGCCTAGTAGGGGGGGCAGGAGAGACCCAGTACTTC
TRBV15,TRBJ2-3,19,NA,TRBD2,CATSSQYLLAGGGTDTQYF,TGTGCCACCAGCAGTCAATACCTACTAGCGGGGGGTGGCACAGATACGCAGTATTTT
TRBV5-1,TRBJ2-2,16,NA,NA,CASSFGGRGWDGELFF,TGCGCCAGCAGCTTCGGTGGCAGGGGATGGGACGGGGAGCTGTTTTTT
TRBV6-5,TRBJ2-5,15,NA,NA,CASRATLGGWKTQYF,TGTGCCAGCAGGGCTACCCTAGGGGGTTGGAAGACCCAGTACTTC
TRBV5-4,TRBJ1-2,13,NA,TRBD1,CASSQGQGFGYTF,TGTGCCAGCAGCCAAGGACAGGGCTTTGGCTACACCTTC
TRBV6-1,TRBJ2-5,14,NA,NA,CASTQSASQETQYF,TGTGCCAGCACCCAGTCCGCCTCCCAAGAGACCCAGTACTTC
TRBV7-2,TRBJ1-1,15,once,TRBD1,CASSLVDRAEAEAFF,TGTGCCAGCAGCTTAGTGGACAGGGCAGAAGCTGAAGCTTTCTTT
TRBV27,TRBJ1-2,13,NA,NA,CASSPSGSYGYTF,TGTGCCAGCAGTCCGAGCGGGTCCTATGGCTACACCTTC
TRBV5-1,TRBJ1-1,15,NA,TRBD1,CASSLEGQVFTEAFF,TGCGCCAGCAGCTTGGAAGGACAGGTCTTTACTGAAGCTTTCTTT
TRBV2,TRBJ2-2,22,NA,TRBD2,CASSEALRGTSGRGGPTGELFF,TGTGCCAGCAGTGAAGCGCTTCGGGGGACTAGCGGGAGAGGGGGCCCAACCGGGGAGCTGTTTTTT
TRBV18,TRBJ1-5,15,NA,TRBD1,CASSPGTGGLQPQHF,TGTGCCAGCTCACCCGGGACAGGGGGCCTTCAGCCCCAGCATTTT
TRBV7-8,TRBJ1-5,14,NA,NA,CASSLAGGSQPQHF,TGTGCCAGCAGCTTAGCAGGAGGGAGTCAGCCCCAGCATTTT
TRBV5-1,TRBJ2-4,16,NA,NA,CASSFNRETAKNIQYF,TGCGCCAGCAGCTTTAACAGGGAAACAGCCAAAAACATTCAGTACTTC
TRBV10-1,TRBJ1-6,13,NA,NA,CASSAGTLSPLHF,TGCGCCAGCAGTGCAGGGACACTTTCACCCCTCCACTTT
TRBV28,TRBJ2-1,14,NA,TRBD2,CATSLLADRNEQFF,TGTGCCACCTCGTTACTAGCGGACAGAAATGAGCAGTTCTTC
TRBV19,TRBJ2-7,12,NA,NA,CASSVSGYEQYF,TGTGCCAGTAGTGTGTCGGGATACGAGCAGTACTTC
TRBV30,TRBJ1-2,12,NA,NA,CAWSVHRAGYTF,TGTGCCTGGAGTGTTCACAGGGCGGGCTACACCTTC